These T cell receptor beta chains were read from a single sample in a study of identical twins. TCRdb ran MiXCR on the 5' RACE reads and lists one entry per CDR3 protein. The table lists around 450,000 distinct CDR3 sequences, 14% of them singletons. These sequences were also reported in another study, on yellow fever vaccine responses in identical twins.

Specimen: CD4+ T cells sorted from blood. Receptors originate from a woman under 30 in good health. CDR3s leave out the opening cysteine and the closing phenylalanine or tryptophan. D genes are given only for firm matches.

>TRBJ1-5|TRBV4-2|NA
ASSQGGQINQPQH
>TRBJ2-1|TRBV28|NA
ASITATYNEQF
>TRBJ2-1|TRBV12-3/TRBV12-4|NA
ASTLNPPFDEQF
>TRBJ2-3|TRBV6-5|NA
ASSPGRDTQY
>TRBJ2-7|TRBV27|NA
ASKRAGPYEQY
>TRBJ1-5|TRBV3-1|NA
ASSQDRGSAYNQPQH
>TRBJ2-3|TRBV20-1|NA
SVRGARNTDTQY
>TRBJ2-4|TRBV6-5|TRBD2
ASSYSRTSWGLNIQY
>TRBJ2-5|TRBV5-5|NA
ASSLASTLEETQY
>TRBJ2-1|TRBV5-6|TRBD2
ASSFSGTSGTNNEQF
>TRBJ1-1|TRBV7-8|NA
ASSSDPGPRPSRTEAF
>TRBJ2-7|TRBV7-2|NA
ASSPRVTQY
>TRBJ2-2|TRBV24-1|TRBD1
ATRTGFGTGELF
>TRBJ2-5|TRBV24-1|NA
ATSGDLGTQY